Listed below are T cell receptor beta chains from one sample, sequenced in a study of beta chain features in type 1 diabetes. Using immunoSEQ multiplex PCR, the repertoire was profiled, and TCRdb retains in-frame clones only, with some absent. The table lists about 700,000 clones, 13% of them singletons, with about 0.02% in the top ten. Sequencing input: naive CD4+ T cells from blood. The receptors stem from a man in his late teens or twenties with type 1 diabetes. Both conserved end residues are part of each CDR3. The D gene is left open where the match is weak. Size is omitted from some rows. Given values are once, few, many or a class for expanded clones.

clone_size,j_call,d_call,v_call,cdr3_aa
once,TRBJ2-7,TRBD1,TRBV6-1,CATQSGTGGNEQYF
.,TRBJ1-1,.,TRBV7-3,CASSLQGMNTEAFF
.,TRBJ2-5,.,TRBV25-1,CASSDGSRGQETQYF
few,TRBJ2-7,.,TRBV2,CASRGEGLEQYF
few,TRBJ2-1,.,TRBV2,CASSAGTASRSEQFF
few,TRBJ1-2,.,TRBV18,CASSPAKFGFSYGYTF
.,TRBJ2-1,.,TRBV5-1,CASSLLSGTLGEQFF
few,TRBJ2-3,TRBD2,TRBV30,CAWSGGGDTQYF
few,TRBJ2-3,TRBD2,TRBV27,CASSFLGLAGATDTQYF
.,TRBJ1-1,.,TRBV5-1,CASSLAEAGDRAFF
few,TRBJ1-2,.,TRBV18,CASSPGPTRDYGYTF
few,TRBJ1-5,.,TRBV15,CATSSGENWDQPQHF
.,TRBJ2-7,.,TRBV7-9,CASSGGSISGTHTYEQYF
few,TRBJ1-2,.,TRBV10-3,CAISEEAAGYTF
few,TRBJ1-6,.,TRBV5-1,CASSLRARANSPLHF
few,TRBJ2-7,.,TRBV28,CASSSWVGISYEQYF
.,TRBJ2-1,.,TRBV6-1,CASSEDPLPGSYNEQFF
few,TRBJ1-2,.,TRBV10-3,CAITGDNYGYTF
.,TRBJ1-2,.,TRBV4-2,CASSQSLTASQSNYGYTF
.,TRBJ1-2,TRBD1,TRBV18,CASSPPFKDRVNGYTF
.,TRBJ2-1,TRBD1,TRBV5-1,CASSSATGALYNEQFF
.,TRBJ1-1,.,TRBV30,CAWTPYQSPTEAFF
.,TRBJ2-3,.,TRBV5-6,CASSLATGHSTSTDTQYF
.,TRBJ2-2,TRBD1,TRBV29-1,CSAMGTGYTGELFF
.,TRBJ2-1,.,TRBV11-2,CASSLGAPGSPYNEQFF
few,TRBJ1-1,.,TRBV30,CAWSVGGEAFF
few,TRBJ2-3,TRBD2,TRBV5-4,CASSPRGVLGTDTQYF